A single sample gave rise to the 18 T cell receptor beta chains below, sequenced in a study of blood T cell repertoires in COVID-19. Using immunoSEQ multiplex PCR, the repertoire was profiled, and TCRdb retains in-frame clones only, with some absent. The data show about 34,000 clones, roughly nine tenths seen once. Source material: peripheral blood. The receptors come from a man aged 60 to 69 with active or convalescent COVID-19.

V is TRBV10-1 and J is TRBJ1-5; D gene unclear. The CDR3 runs to 14 residues. Trimming took 0 bases from V and 7 from J, leaving 10 bases between them. CDR1 and CDR2 from the germline V gene are WNHNN and SYGVQD (reference sequence). The CDR3 spells CASSESRNGQPQHF. DNA of the CDR3: TGCGCCAGCAGTGAGTCCAGGAACGGACAGCCCCAGCATTTT.

V is TRBV10-3 and J is TRBJ2-6, with 7 bases fitting TRBD1. V dropped 4 bases and J dropped 2; count of bases not matched to a gene: 2. Germline CDR1 and CDR2: ENHRY and SYGVKD. The CDR3 runs to 15 residues. This chain's CDR3 is CAISGTGTGANVLTF. CDR3 bases: TGTGCCATCAGTGGGACAGGCACTGGGGCCAACGTCCTGACTTTC.

CDR3 sequence: CASSPDREELFF. CDR3 sequence (DNA): TGTGCCAGCTCACCAGACAGGGAAGAACTGTTTTTT. This sequence joins TRBV18 and TRBJ1-4; 7 nucleotides align to TRBD1. The CDR3 covers 12 residues. Unmatched junction bases numbered 3, after V lost 2 bases and J lost 12 bases. Per germline, CDR1 KGHSH and CDR2 LQKENI.

The chain uses TRBV2 and TRBJ1-5; D remains ambiguous. This CDR3 comprises 11 residues. V lost 4 bases, J lost 4 bases, and 2 bases lay in between. Germline-derived CDR1 and CDR2 are SNHLY and FYNNEI. CDR3 DNA: TGTGCCAGCAGTGTAAATCAGCCCCAGCATTTT. Its translation: CASSVNQPQHF.

The chain uses TRBV9 and TRBJ2-2; 9 bases fit TRBD2. Germline V gene data show CDR1 as SGDLS and CDR2 as YYNGEE. The CDR3 loop spans 16 amino acids. After removal of 0 bases from V and 7 bases from J, the junction contained 7 bases not matched to a gene. Here the CDR3 reads CASSVGQRGAGGELFF. DNA of the CDR3: TGTGCCAGCAGCGTAGGCCAGCGGGGGGCCGGCGGGGAGCTGTTTTTT.

V gene TRBV4-1 combines with J gene TRBJ1-4; D is undetermined. CDR3 length: 15 amino acids. The V gene's germline CDR1 is MGHRA and CDR2 YSYEKL. Trimming shortened V by 2 bases and J by 7 bases, and 14 bases separated the two germline ends. CDR3: CASSQKGGSPEKLFF. As DNA, the CDR3 is TGCGCCAGCAGCCAAAAGGGAGGAAGCCCTGAAAAACTGTTTTTT.

This chain connects TRBV7-3 to TRBJ1-5; the D is unclear. With 3 bases removed from V and 4 bases from J, the gap between germline ends came to 7 bases. Germline CDR1 SGHTA, CDR2 FQGTGA. This CDR3 contains 13 residues. The CDR3 protein is CASSLDLNQPQHF. CDR3 nucleotides: TGTGCCAGCAGCTTGGACTTAAATCAGCCCCAGCATTTT.

This chain uses TRBV5-1 with TRBJ2-7; weak D call: TRBD1 (6 bases). V lost 1 base and J 7 bases, leaving 18 bases between the germline ends. The CDR3 has 15 residues. Germline assignment: CDR1 SGHRS and CDR2 YFSETQ. Written as DNA, the CDR3 is TGCGCCAGCAGCTTGTATTCAGGGGAATTAGGAGAGCAGTACTTC. This translates into CASSLYSGELGEQYF. Full variable domain (missing parts from reference TRBV5-1 and TRBJ2-7): KAGVTQTPRYLIKTRGQQVTLSCSPISGHRSVSWYQQTPGQGLQFLFEYFSETQRNKGNFPGRFSGRQFSNSRSEMNVSTLELGDSALYLCASSLYSGELGEQYFGPGTRLTVT.

In its sample, this clone was seen a few times. The rearrangement joins TRBV12-3 or TRBV12-4 to TRBJ1-1; perhaps TRBD1 as D (6 bases). This CDR3 spans 12 amino acids. Trimming left V 5 bases short and J 7 bases short, with 11 bases between. Here the CDR3 reads CASSRGGDEAFF. In DNA form, the CDR3 reads TGTGCCAGCAGTCGGGGGGGCGATGAAGCTTTCTTT.

This clone has a handful of counts. V usage is TRBV6-1 and J usage is TRBJ2-1, with TRBD2 matching 11 bases. The CDR3 loop spans 20 amino acids. The germline gives CDR1 MNHNS, CDR2 SASEGT. V was pared by 5 bases and J by 7 bases, with 22 bases of the junction left unmatched. CDR3 coding DNA: TGTGCCAGCAGTAAAGGACGGGCCCGAATGGCTAGCGGGAGGCGGAATGAGCAGTTCTTC. It encodes CASSKGRARMASGRRNEQFF.

This rearrangement joins TRBV7-9 to TRBJ2-7; D is undetermined. The CDR3 sequence is 11 residues long. Germline-derived CDR1 and CDR2 are SEHNR and FQNEAQ (reference sequence). Trimming removed 4 bases at V and 3 bases at J, with 4 bases between. CDR3 in amino acids: CASSSYYEQYF. Written as DNA, the CDR3 is TGTGCCAGCAGCTCCTACTACGAGCAGTACTTC.

A few counts support this clone. V usage is TRBV7-9 and J usage is TRBJ2-3; TRBD2 matches 7 bases. Unmatched junction bases numbered 5, after V lost 8 bases and J lost 3 bases. CDR1 and CDR2 (germline): SEHNR, FQNEAQ (reference sequence). The CDR3 has 13 amino acids. CDR3 residues: CASASGVTDTQYF. Here the CDR3 DNA reads TGTGCCAGCGCTAGCGGAGTTACAGATACGCAGTATTTT.

This clone has just a few counts. The rearrangement uses TRBV7-9 and TRBJ2-7, with no clear D. V shed 3 bases and J shed 7 bases, with 7 bases lying between them. There are 11 residues in the CDR3. Germline CDR1 is SEHNR and CDR2 is FQNEAQ (reference sequence). CDR3 bases: TGTGCCAGCAGCTTTAGTGGTGAGCAGTACTTC. This sequence encodes CASSFSGEQYF.

This chain connects TRBV5-3 to TRBJ2-4; D is perhaps TRBD2 (6 bases). TRBV5-3 falls under the ORF class, with uncertain function. Trimming removed 7 bases at V and 1 base at J, with 9 bases between. The CDR3 has 13 residues. The CDR3 loop reads CARGGTAKNIQYF. CDR3 nucleotides: TGTGCCAGAGGGGGGACCGCCAAAAACATTCAGTACTTC.

This clone occurred once. The chain combines TRBV10-2 with TRBJ2-1; the match to TRBD2 covers 11 bases. Germline V gives CDR1 WSHSY, CDR2 SAAADI. V lost 0 bases, J lost 8 bases, and 12 bases stayed unmatched. The CDR3 totals 18 residues. The CDR3 DNA is TGCGCCAGCAGTGAGTCCCTCTTTAGCGGGAGGGCCCTCTATGAGCAGTTCTTC. Encoded protein: CASSESLFSGRALYEQFF.

The CDR3 bases are TGCGCCAGCAGCTTGGAGGCAGGTAATCAGCCCCAGCATTTT. It codes for CASSLEAGNQPQHF. The rearrangement links TRBV5-1 to TRBJ1-5; D uncertain. The CDR3 length is 14 residues. Germline lookup yields CDR1 SGHRS and CDR2 YFSETQ. The ends were cut back, 0 bases at V and 4 bases at J, with 8 bases in the middle. Combining the CDR3 with reference TRBV5-1 and TRBJ1-5 gives the whole variable domain KAGVTQTPRYLIKTRGQQVTLSCSPISGHRSVSWYQQTPGQGLQFLFEYFSETQRNKGNFPGRFSGRQFSNSRSEMNVSTLELGDSALYLCASSLEAGNQPQHFGDGTRLSIL.

V gene TRBV5-6 combines with J gene TRBJ1-5; D is undetermined. Trimming pared 5 bases from V and 0 bases from J, leaving 12 bases between. Germline CDR1 and CDR2: SGHDT and YYEEEE. The CDR3 loop spans 15 amino acids. DNA of the CDR3: TGTGCCAGCAGTTTCGGACTGAATAGCAATCAGCCCCAGCATTTT. Encoded protein: CASSFGLNSNQPQHF.

The chain recombines TRBV18 with TRBJ2-5; no firm D call. The germline gives CDR1 KGHSH, CDR2 LQKENI. Trimming shortened V by 2 bases and J by 0 bases, and 7 bases separated the two germline ends. The CDR3 loop spans 14 amino acids. CDR3: CASSPRRDQETQYF. CDR3 DNA sequence: TGTGCCAGCTCACCAAGACGGGACCAAGAGACCCAGTACTTC.